This TCR beta chain appears in the sequencing data of a study of Graves' ophthalmopathy and Graves' hyperthyroidism. Background on the study: Stable hyperthyroidism was defined by absence of ophthalmopathy within 18 months of follow-up.

Germline V CDR1 and CDR2: MGHDK, SYGVNS. The CDR3 is 12 residues long, ends included. Hyperthyroidism in these 18- to 65-year-old patients was newly diagnosed, lasting under 2 months. Scientists amplified the TCR beta CDR3 regions from RNA transcripts. The library came from an HTBI-primed first-round RT-PCR and a second-round multiplex PCR. Each CDR3 protein gets one entry after TCRdb re-called the multiplex PCR reads with MiXCR. The sample has more than 1,000,000 distinct CDR3 sequences, about two fifths seen once. Points on this clonotype: It is likely a read error, because the conserved phenylalanine at the end of the CDR3 is missing. The DNA is left out, because the CDR3 cannot be placed on it with certainty; the CDR3 is given as TCRdb lists it.

The clonotype comes from an adult man with Graves' hyperthyroidism. The specimen sequenced was peripheral blood or thyroid tissue (not recorded which). The V and J genes are TRBV25-1 and TRBJ2-6; the table's D call, TRBD2, has no DNA check behind it. Here the CDR3 reads CASSSGTSVGYT.